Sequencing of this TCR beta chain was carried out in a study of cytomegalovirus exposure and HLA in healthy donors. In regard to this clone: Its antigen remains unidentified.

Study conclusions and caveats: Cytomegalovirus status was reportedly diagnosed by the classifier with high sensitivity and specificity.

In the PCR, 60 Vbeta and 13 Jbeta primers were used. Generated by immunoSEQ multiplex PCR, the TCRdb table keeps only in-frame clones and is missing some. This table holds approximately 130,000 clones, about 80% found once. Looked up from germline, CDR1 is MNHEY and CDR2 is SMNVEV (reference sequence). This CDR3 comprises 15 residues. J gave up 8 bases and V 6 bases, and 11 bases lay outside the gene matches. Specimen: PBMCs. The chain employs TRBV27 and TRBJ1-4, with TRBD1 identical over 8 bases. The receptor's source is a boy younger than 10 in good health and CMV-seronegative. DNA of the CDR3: TGTGCCAGCAGCCCGATGGGGACAGGCCCGGAAAAACTGTTTTTT. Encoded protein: CASSPMGTGPEKLFF.